These 15 T cell receptor beta chains share one sample of origin, sequenced in a study of blood T cells in healthy people across ages. A second PCR of about 6 to 12 cycles used a sample-barcoded 5' primer and a J-beta primer mix. TCRdb passed the 5' RACE reads through MiXCR, listing each CDR3 protein once. The sample records more than 600,000 distinct CDR3 sequences, 20% to 30% being singletons. A further study also used this sample, focusing on T cells of mothers and their children.

The specimen sequenced was blood. Receptors were obtained from a boy younger than 18 in good health.

This chain joins TRBV10-3 and TRBJ2-7, with a tentative D call TRBD2 (5 bases). The CDR3 has 15 amino acids. Germline CDR1 ENHRY, CDR2 SYGVKD. V gave up 2 bases and J gave up 0 bases, with 11 bases separating them. CDR3 nucleotide sequence: TGTGCCATCAGTGAGACAACCGGGGACTCCTACGAGCAGTACTTC. This codes for CAISETTGDSYEQYF.

The CDR3 region is CSIRLAGTDTQYF. The CDR3 DNA reads as TGCAGTATTCGACTAGCGGGCACAGATACGCAGTATTTT. The V and J genes are TRBV20-1 and TRBJ2-3; 9 bases are a match to TRBD2. Losses at the gene ends were 8 bases for V and 1 base for J; bases not matched to a gene: 4. CDR3 size: 13 residues. Germline lookup yields CDR1 DFQATT and CDR2 SNEGSKA (reference sequence).

This clonotype was detected only a few times. The chain is built from TRBV29-1 and TRBJ2-3, with TRBD2 matching over 9 bases. The germline V gene has CDR1 SQVTM and CDR2 ANQGSEA. V lost 1 base to trimming and J lost 0 bases; unmatched junction nucleotides: 5. The CDR3 is 16 residues long. The CDR3: CSVEGASGMSTDTQYF. The CDR3 DNA is TGCAGCGTTGAAGGGGCTAGCGGGATGAGCACAGATACGCAGTATTTT.

The chain joins TRBV27 to TRBJ1-4; D may be TRBD1 (6 bases). The CDR3 consists of 15 residues. V was pared by 6 bases and J by 5 bases, with 16 bases between. Germline V gene sequence: CDR1 MNHEY, CDR2 SMNVEV (reference sequence). The CDR3 sequence is CASRERTGANEKLFF. As DNA, the CDR3 is TGTGCCAGCAGGGAGCGGACGGGGGCGAATGAAAAACTGTTTTTT.

J is TRBJ2-7 and V is TRBV20-1; D not certain. The CDR3 loop spans 14 amino acids. Germline V CDR1 and CDR2: DFQATT, SNEGSKA (reference sequence). V was trimmed by 1 base and J by 2 bases, leaving 12 bases between them. Written as DNA, the CDR3 is TGCAGTGCTAGAGGTTGGGAATTTCCCTACGAGCAGTACTTC. It yields the protein CSARGWEFPYEQYF.

This chain links TRBV11-3 with TRBJ2-1; TRBD2 agrees at 7 bases. Germline trimming cut 3 bases from V and 7 bases from J; bases unmatched to any gene: 3. Germline assignment: CDR1 SGHNT and CDR2 YENEEA. The CDR3 consists of 13 residues. The CDR3 bases are TGTGCCAGCAGCTTCGGGACTACTAATGAGCAGTTCTTC. Translated: CASSFGTTNEQFF.

V usage is TRBV9 and J usage is TRBJ1-2; D gene uncertain. V was clipped by 0 bases and J by 6 bases, with 9 bases between them. The CDR3 has 13 amino acids. CDR1 is SGDLS, CDR2 YYNGEE, per germline. The CDR3 loop is CASSVVGFDGYTF. DNA of the CDR3: TGTGCCAGCAGCGTAGTCGGTTTTGATGGCTACACCTTC.

The J gene is TRBJ1-1, the V gene TRBV29-1; no reliable D call. The CDR3 spans 11 residues. From germline, CDR1 is SQVTM and CDR2 ANQGSEA. V was cut by 3 bases and J by 3 bases, with 5 bases left in between. The DNA of the CDR3 is TGCAGCGTTGACGGGTACACTGAAGCTTTCTTT. It specifies CSVDGYTEAFF.

This clonotype was picked up a small number of times. V and J are TRBV14 and TRBJ2-1; 9 bases line up with TRBD2. The CDR3 is made up of 17 amino acids. CDR1 and CDR2 (germline): SGHDN, FVKESK. After removal of 0 bases from V and 4 bases from J, the junction contained 7 bases not matched to a gene. CDR3: CASSQDRGGVGYNEQFF. As DNA, the CDR3 is TGTGCCAGCAGCCAAGATCGCGGGGGGGTCGGGTACAATGAGCAGTTCTTC.

The CDR3 nucleotides are TGTGCCAGCAGCTGGACTAGCGGTGTATCCTACGAGCAGTACTTC. Residues: CASSWTSGVSYEQYF. The V call is TRBV5-6, the J call TRBJ2-7, with 10 bases matching TRBD2. The ends lost 3 bases at V and 1 base at J; junction bases unmatched: 4. This CDR3 is built from 15 residues. Germline lookup yields CDR1 SGHDT and CDR2 YYEEEE. The full variable domain, rest sourced from reference TRBV5-6 and TRBJ2-7, is DAGVTQSPTHLIKTRGQQVTLRCSPKSGHDTVSWYQQALGQGPQFIFQYYEEEERQRGNFPDRFSGHQFPNYSSELNVNALLLGDSALYLCASSWTSGVSYEQYFGPGTRLTVT.

This chain links TRBV6-5 with TRBJ2-7; D may be TRBD1 or TRBD2 (6 bases each). The length of the CDR3 is 16 residues. Looked up from germline, CDR1 is MNHEY and CDR2 is SVGAGI. V was cut by 0 bases and J by 3 bases, with 15 bases left in between. The chain's CDR3 is CASSYSWMGGGYEQYF. In DNA, the CDR3 is TGTGCCAGCAGTTACTCGTGGATGGGGGGCGGCTACGAGCAGTACTTC.

Note on this clonotype: The junction differs from germline at one of its ends, possibly a read error. The chain joins TRBV5-1 to TRBJ2-1; possibly TRBD2 for D (5 bases). CDR1 is SGHRS, CDR2 YFSETQ, per germline. The CDR3 consists of 16 residues. Here the CDR3 DNA reads TGCGCTAGCAACCAACACCGGGATAGCTCCTACAATGAGCAGTTCTTC. Its protein product is CASNQHRDSSYNEQFF.

This clonotype was seen more than once but under ten times. This chain joins TRBV7-9 and TRBJ2-3; 7 bases line up with TRBD1. The CDR3 contains 17 residues. V lost 3 bases and J lost 2; bases outside the gene matches: 11. The germline CDR1 and CDR2 sequences are SEHNR and FQNEAQ (reference sequence). The CDR3: CASSFPTETGNTDTQYF. The DNA for the CDR3 is TGTGCCAGCAGCTTTCCAACGGAGACAGGGAACACAGATACGCAGTATTTT.

This clonotype was recorded at least ten times. The chain links TRBV29-1 to TRBJ2-1; 8 bases fit TRBD1. Matching the DNA end better, TRBJ2-7 makes the J call doubtful. The CDR3 extends over 14 amino acids. Germline lookup yields CDR1 SQVTM and CDR2 ANQGSEA. CDR3 nucleotide sequence: TGCAGCGTTGAAGAAGACAGGGGACGGTTAGGGCAGTACTTC. It encodes CSVEEDRGRLGQYF.

This clonotype was seen a few times. The chain joins TRBV20-1 to TRBJ2-7; TRBD2 matches 15 bases. The CDR3 runs 13 residues. The germline CDR1 and CDR2 sequences are DFQATT and SNEGSKA (reference sequence). Trimming removed 6 bases from V and 5 bases from J; junction bases left unmatched: 2. The CDR3 DNA follows: TGCAGTGCGAGGACTAGCGGGAGGGACGAGCAGTACTTC. Translating gives CSARTSGRDEQYF.